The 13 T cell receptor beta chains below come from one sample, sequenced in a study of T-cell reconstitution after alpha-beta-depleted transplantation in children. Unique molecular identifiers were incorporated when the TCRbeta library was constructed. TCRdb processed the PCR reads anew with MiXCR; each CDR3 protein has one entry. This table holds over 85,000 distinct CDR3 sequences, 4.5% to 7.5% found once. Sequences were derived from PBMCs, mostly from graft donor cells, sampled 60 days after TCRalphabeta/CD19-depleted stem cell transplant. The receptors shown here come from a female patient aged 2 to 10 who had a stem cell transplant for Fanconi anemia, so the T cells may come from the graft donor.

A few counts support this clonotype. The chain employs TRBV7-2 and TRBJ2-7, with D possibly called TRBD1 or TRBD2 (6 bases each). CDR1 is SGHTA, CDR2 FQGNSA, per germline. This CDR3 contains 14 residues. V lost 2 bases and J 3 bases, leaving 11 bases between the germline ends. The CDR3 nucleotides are TGTGCCAGCAGCTTAAGAGGGGGGTTCTACGAGCAGTACTTC. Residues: CASSLRGGFYEQYF. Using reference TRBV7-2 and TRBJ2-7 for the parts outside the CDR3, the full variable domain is GAGVSQSPSNKVTEKGKDVELRCDPISGHTALYWYRQSLGQGLEFLIYFQGNSAPDKSGLPSDRFSAERTGGSVSTLTIQRTQQEDSAVYLCASSLRGGFYEQYFGPGTRLTVT.

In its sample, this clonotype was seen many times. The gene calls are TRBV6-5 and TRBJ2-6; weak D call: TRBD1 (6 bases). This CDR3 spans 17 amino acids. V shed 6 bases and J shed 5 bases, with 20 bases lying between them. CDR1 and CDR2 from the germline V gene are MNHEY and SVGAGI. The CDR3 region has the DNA TGTGCCAGCAGCTACCAACCCTTACAGGGACGGGCCAACGTCCTGACTTTC. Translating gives CASSYQPLQGRANVLTF.

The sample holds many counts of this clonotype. The DNA for the CDR3 is TGCAGCGTTGAGTGGGCCCCGAACACTGAAGCTTTCTTT. Residues: CSVEWAPNTEAFF. J is TRBJ1-1 and V is TRBV29-1; D not certain. In germline, CDR1 is SQVTM, CDR2 ANQGSEA. The CDR3 is made up of 13 amino acids. Trimming cost V 3 bases and J 1 base, with 9 bases left between them.

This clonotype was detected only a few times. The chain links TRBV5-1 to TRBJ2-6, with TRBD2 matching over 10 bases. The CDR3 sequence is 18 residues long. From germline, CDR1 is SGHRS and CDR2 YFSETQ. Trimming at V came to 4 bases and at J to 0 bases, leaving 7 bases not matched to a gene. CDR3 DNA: TGCGCCAGCAGCGCGGGACTAGCGTCAAACTCTGGGGCCAACGTCCTGACTTTC. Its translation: CASSAGLASNSGANVLTF.

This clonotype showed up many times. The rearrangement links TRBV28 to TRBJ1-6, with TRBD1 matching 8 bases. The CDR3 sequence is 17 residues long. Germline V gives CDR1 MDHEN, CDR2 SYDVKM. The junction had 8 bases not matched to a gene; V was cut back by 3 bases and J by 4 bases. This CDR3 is CASSLPDRVWYNSPLHF. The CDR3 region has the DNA TGTGCCAGCAGTTTGCCGGACAGGGTTTGGTATAATTCACCCCTCCACTTT.

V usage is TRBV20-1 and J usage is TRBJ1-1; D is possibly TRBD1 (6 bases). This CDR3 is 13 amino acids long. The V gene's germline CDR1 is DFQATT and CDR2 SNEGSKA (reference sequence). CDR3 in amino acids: CSPNREGYTEAFF. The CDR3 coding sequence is TGCAGCCCTAACAGGGAGGGGTACACTGAAGCTTTCTTT.

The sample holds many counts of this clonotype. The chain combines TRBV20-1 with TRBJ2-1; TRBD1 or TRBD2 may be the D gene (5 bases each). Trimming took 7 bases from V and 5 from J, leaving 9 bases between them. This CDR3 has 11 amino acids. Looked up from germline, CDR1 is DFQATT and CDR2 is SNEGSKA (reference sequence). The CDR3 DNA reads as TGCAGTGGGGGGAGTCACAATGAGCAGTTCTTC. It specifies CSGGSHNEQFF.

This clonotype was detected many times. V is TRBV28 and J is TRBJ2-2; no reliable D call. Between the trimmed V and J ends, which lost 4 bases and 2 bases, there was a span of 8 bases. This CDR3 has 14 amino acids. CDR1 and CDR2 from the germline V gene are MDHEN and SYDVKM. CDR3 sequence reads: CASSSDRNTGELFF. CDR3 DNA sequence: TGTGCCAGCAGTTCCGATAGAAACACCGGGGAGCTGTTTTTT.

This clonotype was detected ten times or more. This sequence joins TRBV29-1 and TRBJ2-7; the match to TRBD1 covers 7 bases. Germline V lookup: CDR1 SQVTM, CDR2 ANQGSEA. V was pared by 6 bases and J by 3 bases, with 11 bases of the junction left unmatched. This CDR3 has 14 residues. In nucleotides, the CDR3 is TGCAGCGTCCTTAGACAGGGACCACGCTACGAGCAGTACTTC. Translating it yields CSVLRQGPRYEQYF.

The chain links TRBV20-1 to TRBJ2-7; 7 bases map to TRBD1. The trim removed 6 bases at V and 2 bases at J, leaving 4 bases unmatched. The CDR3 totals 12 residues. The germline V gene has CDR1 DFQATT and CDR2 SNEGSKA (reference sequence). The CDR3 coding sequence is TGCAGTGCAAAGACAGGGCCCTACGAGCAGTACTTC. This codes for CSAKTGPYEQYF.

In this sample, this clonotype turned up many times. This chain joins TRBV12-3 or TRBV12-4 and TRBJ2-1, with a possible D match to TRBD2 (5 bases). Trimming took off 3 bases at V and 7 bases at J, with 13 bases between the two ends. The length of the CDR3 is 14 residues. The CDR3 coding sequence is TGTGCCAGCAGTTTTCTACTAGAAAAAAATGAGCAGTTCTTC. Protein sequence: CASSFLLEKNEQFF.

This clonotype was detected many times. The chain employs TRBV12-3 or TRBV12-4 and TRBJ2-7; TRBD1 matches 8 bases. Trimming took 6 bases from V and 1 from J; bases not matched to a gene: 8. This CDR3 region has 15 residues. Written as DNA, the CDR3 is TGTGCCAGCAGGTACCGCACAGGGGGGTCCTACGAGCAGTACTTC. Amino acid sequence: CASRYRTGGSYEQYF.

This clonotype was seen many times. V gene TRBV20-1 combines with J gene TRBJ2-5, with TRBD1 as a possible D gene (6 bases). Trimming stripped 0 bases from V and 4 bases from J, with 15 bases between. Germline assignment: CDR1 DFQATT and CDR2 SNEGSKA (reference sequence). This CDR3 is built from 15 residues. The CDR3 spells CSARDASGGLETQYF. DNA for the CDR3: TGCAGTGCTAGAGATGCCTCTGGGGGCTTAGAGACCCAGTACTTC.